Only a few counts were recorded for the clone carrying this TCR beta chain. Its target is not known. This record comes from a study of blood T cells in healthy people across ages. Together with a sample-barcoded 5' primer, a J-beta primer mix was included in a second PCR lasting roughly 6 to 12 cycles. A template-switch adaptor with 12 random nucleotides tagged each cDNA molecule. MiXCR, applied by TCRdb to the 5' RACE reads, yields one record per CDR3 protein. The top ten clones hold approximately 18% of a sample with about 780,000 distinct CDR3 sequences, about half of them seen once. J lost 5 bases, V lost 6 bases, and 4 bases had no gene match. CDR1 and CDR2 from the germline V gene are MNHEY and SVGAGI. The CDR3 is made up of 13 amino acids. The study's findings and limits: Per million T cells, TCR beta diversity dropped roughly linearly as age increased.

The specimen sequenced was blood. This sequence joins TRBV6-5 and TRBJ2-1, with TRBD1 matching over 7 bases. The receptor was derived from a man aged 80 or over in good health. The CDR3 region has the DNA TGTGCCAGCAGCTGGGACAGAGACAATGAGCAGTTCTTC. Encoded protein: CASSWDRDNEQFF.